Below, 13 T cell receptor beta chains from the same sample are listed, as sequenced in a study of blood T cell repertoires in COVID-19. Repertoires were generated with immunoSEQ multiplex PCR, while TCRdb's copy carries only in-frame clones and drops some. The data contain about 410,000 clones, about 92% of them singletons. Sequencing was done on a sample of PBMCs or T cells enriched from blood (not recorded which). These receptors were obtained from a man between 18 and 29 years old who had recovered from COVID-19.

The genes are TRBV5-1 and TRBJ2-1, with 10 bases that match TRBD2. CDR1 and CDR2 from the germline V gene are SGHRS and YFSETQ. This CDR3 has 15 residues. V dropped 0 bases and J dropped 4; count of bases not matched to a gene: 1. This CDR3 reads CASSLEREGYNEQFF. The CDR3, as DNA: TGCGCCAGCAGCTTGGAGCGGGAGGGGTACAATGAGCAGTTCTTC.

The chain carries TRBV23-1 and TRBJ1-5, with unresolved D. TRBV23-1 is designated an ORF whose function remains uncertain. This CDR3 has 14 residues. V lost 4 bases and J 5 bases, leaving 12 bases between the germline ends. The CDR3 sequence is CASSRNRGDQPQHF. The CDR3 coding sequence is TGCGCCAGCAGTCGAAACCGGGGAGATCAGCCCCAGCATTTT.

The chain has TRBV5-5 and TRBJ2-5; TRBD2 matches at 9 bases. The CDR3 runs to 16 residues. V lost 0 bases to trimming and J lost 2 bases; unmatched junction nucleotides: 5. Germline values: CDR1 SGHKS, CDR2 YYEKEE (reference sequence). CDR3 residues: CASSLGASGVQETQYF. CDR3 bases: TGTGCCAGCAGCTTGGGGGCTAGCGGGGTACAAGAGACCCAGTACTTC. Full variable domain (remainder filled in from reference TRBV5-5 and TRBJ2-5): DAGVTQSPTHLIKTRGQQVTLRCSPISGHKSVSWYQQVLGQGPQFIFQYYEKEERGRGNFPDRFSARQFPNYSSELNVNALLLGDSALYLCASSLGASGVQETQYFGPGTRLLVL.

The chain employs TRBV28 and TRBJ2-4; D is unresolved. V was clipped by 5 bases and J by 8 bases, with 13 bases between them. CDR1 is MDHEN, CDR2 SYDVKM, per germline. CDR3 length equals 13 residues. CDR3 sequence reads: CASSPTIADIQYF. The CDR3 DNA reads as TGTGCCAGCAGTCCCACCATCGCGGACATTCAGTACTTC.

This clone was detected once. The V call is TRBV27, the J call TRBJ1-1, with TRBD1 matching 7 bases. Germline V gives CDR1 MNHEY, CDR2 SMNVEV (reference sequence). J gave up 3 bases and V 5 bases, and 6 bases lay outside the gene matches. The CDR3 length is 14 residues. The CDR3 loop reads CASSDKGGYTEAFF. CDR3 coding DNA: TGTGCCAGCAGTGATAAAGGGGGCTACACTGAAGCTTTCTTT.

This chain uses TRBV6-5 with TRBJ1-1; D is unresolved. The CDR3 length is 15 residues. The V gene's germline CDR1 is MNHEY and CDR2 SVGAGI. The germline V and J ends were trimmed by 6 bases and 10 bases, with 24 bases remaining between them. The CDR3 is CASSRALDAGLPAFF. CDR3 sequence (DNA): TGTGCCAGCAGCCGGGCTTTGGACGCCGGACTGCCAGCTTTCTTT.

This clone showed up just once. The gene calls are TRBV5-6 and TRBJ1-2; D is unclear. This CDR3 has 14 residues. Germline CDR1 is SGHDT and CDR2 is YYEEEE. The germline V and J ends were trimmed by 2 bases and 5 bases, with 13 bases remaining between them. The DNA of the CDR3 is TGTGCCAGCAGCTTCCCTGGGCTTGTTTATGGCTACACCTTC. This encodes CASSFPGLVYGYTF.

This CDR3 reads CASSLGGLAGGTYNEQFF. DNA for the CDR3: TGTGCCAGCAGCTTGGGGGGACTAGCGGGTGGTACCTACAATGAGCAGTTCTTC. J is TRBJ2-1 and V is TRBV5-6, with TRBD2 matching over 12 bases. In germline, CDR1 is SGHDT, CDR2 YYEEEE. The CDR3 runs to 18 residues. J lost 2 bases, V lost 0 bases, and 6 bases had no gene match.

V is TRBV6-5 and J is TRBJ1-1; 7 bases map to TRBD1. Germline lookup yields CDR1 MNHEY and CDR2 SVGAGI. V gave up 5 bases and J gave up 0 bases; unmatched junction bases: 3. The CDR3 extends over 14 amino acids. The CDR3 sequence is CASSRDSLNTEAFF. The CDR3 DNA is TGTGCCAGCAGTCGGGACAGTTTGAACACTGAAGCTTTCTTT.

The genes are TRBV6-5 and TRBJ2-1; TRBD1 is a possible D gene (7 bases). CDR1 MNHEY and CDR2 SVGAGI come from the germline V gene. V was trimmed by 2 bases and J by 9 bases, leaving 14 bases between them. CDR3 length: 14 residues. The CDR3 bases are TGTGCCAGCAGTTACCCTGCAGGGGGGAGTGAGCAGTTCTTC. Amino acid sequence: CASSYPAGGSEQFF.

The chain links TRBV28 to TRBJ2-1; 10 bases fit TRBD2. Germline V gene data show CDR1 as MDHEN and CDR2 as SYDVKM. The CDR3 loop spans 16 amino acids. Trimming took 6 bases from V and 9 from J; bases not matched to a gene: 14. DNA of the CDR3: TGTGCCAGCAGACAGCCAATCGGAGCGGGAGGGCCTGAGCAGTTCTTC. It specifies CASRQPIGAGGPEQFF.

The CDR3 loop reads CASSVAGVKDTQYF. CDR3 nucleotides: TGTGCCAGCAGTGTAGCGGGAGTAAAAGATACGCAGTATTTT. This chain links TRBV6-1 with TRBJ2-3; 9 positions agree with TRBD2. The CDR3 consists of 14 residues. With 4 bases clipped from V and 5 bases from J, the junction kept 4 bases outside the gene matches. Germline CDR1 is MNHNS and CDR2 is SASEGT.

J is TRBJ1-1 and V is TRBV29-1; D unresolved. From germline, CDR1 is SQVTM and CDR2 ANQGSEA. V gave up 4 bases and J gave up 4 bases, with 10 bases separating them. The CDR3 contains 12 residues. Here the CDR3 reads CSVVQVSTEAFF. CDR3 DNA sequence: TGCAGCGTTGTTCAGGTGTCCACTGAAGCTTTCTTT.